Presented here are 17 T cell receptor beta chains from one specimen sequenced in a study of OX40 agonist ivuxolimab in advanced cancers. Sequencing was performed with immunoSEQ multiplex PCR; in TCRdb, only in-frame clones are kept and a portion is missing. The sample shows 80,000 or so clones, 80% to 90% of them seen only once. The material sequenced was CD4+ or CD8+ T cells sorted from blood, taken in a trial of the OX40 agonist ivuxolimab. The receptors here all came from an adult with an advanced solid tumor such as melanoma, head and neck, liver or kidney cancer.

This chain connects TRBV11-3 to TRBJ2-7, with 8 bases aligning to TRBD2. Germline CDR1 SGHNT, CDR2 YENEEA. The trim removed 0 bases at V and 7 bases at J, leaving 8 bases unmatched. The CDR3 is made up of 15 amino acids. The CDR3 loop reads CASSLDGSSGREQYF. DNA of the CDR3: TGTGCCAGCAGCTTAGATGGGTCTAGCGGGCGAGAGCAGTACTTC.

V is TRBV18 and J is TRBJ2-5; possible D gene TRBD2, 7 bases. V was pared by 2 bases and J by 5 bases, with 15 bases between. Germline loops: CDR1 KGHSH, CDR2 LQKENI. The CDR3 contains 15 residues. In DNA, the CDR3 is TGTGCCAGCTCACCAACGTTACAGGGAGGGGAGACCCAGTACTTC. Translated, it gives CASSPTLQGGETQYF. Supplemented by reference TRBV18 and TRBJ2-5, the full variable domain reads NAGVMQNPRHLVRRRGQEARLRCSPMKGHSHVYWYRQLPEEGLKFMVYLQKENIIDESGMPKERFSAEFPKEGPSILRIQQVVRGDSAAYFCASSPTLQGGETQYFGPGTRLLVL.

J is TRBJ1-5 and V is TRBV7-9, with a possible D match to TRBD1 (6 bases). Trimming removed 5 bases from V and 7 bases from J, with 9 bases in between. Germline CDR1 SEHNR, CDR2 FQNEAQ (reference sequence). This CDR3 has 12 amino acids. The CDR3 sequence is CASSEGDQPQHF. The CDR3 DNA follows: TGTGCCAGCAGCGAGGGGGACCAGCCCCAGCATTTT.

This sequence joins TRBV7-9 and TRBJ1-1, with 9 bases lining up with TRBD1. This CDR3 contains 16 residues. Per germline, CDR1 SEHNR and CDR2 FQNEAQ (reference sequence). Trimming at V came to 3 bases and at J to 3 bases, leaving 8 bases not matched to a gene. The CDR3 protein is CASSFPWDRAYTEAFF. The CDR3 DNA follows: TGTGCCAGCAGCTTCCCCTGGGACAGGGCGTACACTGAAGCTTTCTTT.

The chain uses TRBV6-1 and TRBJ1-5, with 7 bases that match TRBD1. Germline assignment: CDR1 MNHNS and CDR2 SASEGT. V shed 8 bases and J 6 bases; nucleotides not matched to a gene: 13. This CDR3 spans 15 amino acids. CDR3 residues: CASALITGAAQPQHF. The CDR3 bases are TGTGCCAGCGCGTTAATTACAGGGGCGGCTCAGCCCCAGCATTTT.

This chain joins TRBV6-5 and TRBJ2-3; a weak D match, TRBD2 (6 bases). The V end lost 2 bases, the J end lost 3 bases, and 9 bases lay between the germline ends. Germline CDR1 MNHEY, CDR2 SVGAGI. CDR3 size: 14 residues. In nucleotides, the CDR3 is TGTGCCAGCAGTTACGCGGGGATGACAGATACGCAGTATTTT. Translated: CASSYAGMTDTQYF.

This chain links TRBV4-2 with TRBJ2-1; TRBD1 aligns across 10 bases. The J segment lost 7 bases and the V segment lost 2 bases, leaving 5 bases of the junction unmatched. Germline V CDR1 and CDR2: LGHNA, YNFKEQ. The CDR3 totals 15 residues. The CDR3 region has the DNA TGTGCCAGCAGCCAACCTGACAGGGGGCATAATGAGCAGTTCTTC. Encoded protein: CASSQPDRGHNEQFF.

This chain connects TRBV6-5 to TRBJ1-1, with D possibly being TRBD1 (6 bases). The V and J ends lost 0 bases and 5 bases respectively, with 13 bases between them. The CDR3 is made up of 15 amino acids. Germline V gene lookup returns CDR1 MNHEY and CDR2 SVGAGI. The CDR3 here is CASSYSNRGVTEAFF. DNA for the CDR3: TGTGCCAGCAGTTACTCGAATAGGGGGGTAACTGAAGCTTTCTTT.

V usage is TRBV6-1 and J usage is TRBJ1-4, with 8 bases identical to TRBD1. Trimming cost V 6 bases and J 8 bases; bases outside gene matches: 11. Looked up from germline, CDR1 is MNHNS and CDR2 is SASEGT. The CDR3 totals 15 residues. The CDR3 reads CASRNSDRVDEKLFF. CDR3 DNA: TGTGCCAGCAGGAATTCGGACAGGGTGGACGAAAAACTGTTTTTT.

This chain links TRBV10-3 with TRBJ1-2; D remains unclear. Germline CDR1 reads ENHRY; CDR2 reads SYGVKD. V gave up 2 bases and J gave up 0 bases, with 13 bases separating them. CDR3 length equals 16 residues. DNA for the CDR3: TGTGCCATCAGTGAGGAGTTTCCCTCAGCTAACTATGGCTACACCTTC. This translates into CAISEEFPSANYGYTF.

The J gene is TRBJ2-7, the V gene TRBV13, with D possibly matching TRBD2 (6 bases). The CDR3 is 14 amino acids. Trimming took off 3 bases at V and 1 base at J, with 10 bases between the two ends. Germline V gene data show CDR1 as PRHDT and CDR2 as FYEKMQ (reference sequence). The DNA for the CDR3 is TGTGCCAGCAGCTTGGGGGGTGGGTCCTACGAGCAGTACTTC. Translated, it gives CASSLGGGSYEQYF.

This sequence joins TRBV15 and TRBJ1-1; 8 nucleotides agree with TRBD1. Germline V lookup: CDR1 LNHNV, CDR2 YYDKDF (reference sequence). The CDR3 is 15 residues long. V lost 3 bases to trimming and J lost 4 bases; unmatched junction nucleotides: 7. The CDR3 coding sequence is TGTGCCACCAGCAGGGGAACTGACAGGGGCACTGAAGCTTTCTTT. Its translation: CATSRGTDRGTEAFF. Supplemented by reference TRBV15 and TRBJ1-1, the full variable domain reads DAMVIQNPRYQVTQFGKPVTLSCSQTLNHNVMYWYQQKSSQAPKLLFHYYDKDFNNEADTPDNFQSRRPNTSFCFLDIRSPGLGDTAMYLCATSRGTDRGTEAFFGQGTRLTVV.

This clone has just one count. V is TRBV7-3 and J is TRBJ2-2; TRBD2 matches 10 bases. Germline values: CDR1 SGHTA, CDR2 FQGTGA. CDR3 length: 17 amino acids. Germline trimming cut 0 bases from V and 6 bases from J; bases unmatched to any gene: 7. The DNA for the CDR3 is TGTGCCAGCAGCTTAACTGGAGCTAGCGGGAGCTCCGGGGAGCTGTTTTTT. This codes for CASSLTGASGSSGELFF.

This chain uses TRBV6-6 with TRBJ2-3; D perhaps matches TRBD2 (6 bases). Trimming took off 6 bases at V and 3 bases at J, with 19 bases between the two ends. The CDR3 is 16 residues long. Germline assignment: CDR1 MNHNY and CDR2 SVGAGI (reference sequence). The CDR3 nucleotides read TGTGCCAGCAGGAGCCAGGACTACTCGGCAACAGATACGCAGTATTTT. It encodes CASRSQDYSATDTQYF.

Concerning this clone: Other DNA sequences in the sample encode the same CDR3. The chain carries TRBV2 and TRBJ2-7; D not certain. Germline CDR1 reads SNHLY; CDR2 reads FYNNEI. The germline V and J ends were trimmed by 6 bases and 13 bases, with 19 bases remaining between them. The CDR3 has 12 residues. The CDR3 DNA reads TGTGCCAGCAGGCCTCCGGGCCCATCGGGTTACTTC. Its translation: CASRPPGPSGYF.

This clone was recorded once. The chain recombines TRBV30 with TRBJ2-7; D is unclear. This CDR3 comprises 13 residues. Germline CDR1 reads GTSNPN; CDR2 reads SVGIG (reference sequence). The ends were cut back, 4 bases at V and 2 bases at J, with 12 bases in the middle. The CDR3 spells CAWTDGFTYEQYF. The DNA of the CDR3 is TGTGCCTGGACGGATGGGTTCACCTACGAGCAGTACTTC.

The chain couples TRBV7-2 to TRBJ2-3; no reliable D call. The CDR3 is 12 amino acids. V shed 2 bases and J shed 6 bases, with 6 bases lying between them. Per the germline V gene, CDR1 is SGHTA and CDR2 is FQGNSA. CDR3 in DNA: TGTGCCAGCAGCTTAACCCGTGATACGCAGTATTTT. Translation gives CASSLTRDTQYF.